The rows below give T cell receptor beta chains drawn from one sample of a study of cytomegalovirus exposure and HLA in healthy donors. TCRdb's table, derived via immunoSEQ multiplex PCR, lists solely in-frame clones and lacks some. The sample shows about 160,000 clones, roughly 78% of them seen only once. Sequenced material: PBMCs. These receptors came from a man in his forties in good health and CMV-seropositive. Both conserved end residues are part of each CDR3. A D gene is named only where the DNA matches it firmly. Clone size appears in some rows only: once, few, many, or a class for an expanded clone.

clone_size,j_call,v_call,d_call,cdr3_aa,cdr3_nt
.,TRBJ1-1,TRBV7-2,.,CASSLQFDTEAFF,TGTGCCAGCAGCTTACAATTTGACACTGAAGCTTTCTTT
.,TRBJ2-1,TRBV7-2,TRBD1,CASSSGQGQANEQFF,TGTGCCAGCAGCTCGGGACAGGGACAGGCCAATGAGCAGTTCTTC
.,TRBJ1-5,TRBV7-2,.,CASSLGQFSNQPQHF,TGTGCCAGCAGCCTAGGACAGTTTAGCAATCAGCCCCAGCATTTT
.,TRBJ1-2,TRBV5-1,.,CASSSRGTNYGYTF,TGCGCCAGCAGCTCCCGGGGGACCAACTATGGCTACACCTTC
.,TRBJ2-3,TRBV5-4,.,CASGLDFGTDTQYF,TGTGCCAGCGGACTGGACTTCGGCACAGATACGCAGTATTTT
.,TRBJ1-1,TRBV15,.,CATSRVGLAEAFF,TGTGCCACCAGCAGAGTGGGGCTGGCTGAAGCTTTCTTT
.,TRBJ2-7,TRBV9,TRBD1,CASSAGTGYYEQYF,TGTGCCAGCAGTGCAGGGACAGGGTACTACGAGCAGTACTTC
.,TRBJ1-2,TRBV6-1,TRBD1,CASSAGRGQGGNYGYTF,TGTGCCAGCAGTGCAGGAAGGGGACAGGGCGGAAACTATGGCTACACCTTC
once,TRBJ1-6,TRBV4-1,.,CASSQAGAPGSSYNSPLHF,TGCGCCAGCAGCCAAGCTGGCGCCCCGGGGAGCTCCTATAATTCACCCCTCCACTTT
.,TRBJ1-2,TRBV29-1,TRBD1,CSVGQGAYGYTF,TGCAGCGTTGGGCAGGGGGCCTATGGCTACACCTTC
.,TRBJ2-1,TRBV21-1,.,CASRLLAGGFTNEQFF,TGTGCCAGCAGGTTATTAGCGGGGGGCTTCACCAATGAGCAGTTCTTC
once,TRBJ2-3,TRBV9,.,CASSEEGFSTDTQYF,TGTGCCAGCAGCGAGGAGGGCTTCAGCACAGATACGCAGTATTTT
few,TRBJ1-2,TRBV6-6,TRBD1,CASTDRGGGDGYTF,TGTGCCAGTACGGACAGGGGGGGTGGAGATGGCTACACCTTC
.,TRBJ2-1,TRBV19,TRBD1,CASNRDRASYNEQFF,TGTGCCAGTAATCGGGACAGGGCCAGCTACAATGAGCAGTTCTTC
.,TRBJ1-2,TRBV29-1,.,CSVPGGGNYGYTF,TGCAGCGTCCCCGGCGGGGGGAACTATGGCTACACCTTC
once,TRBJ1-2,TRBV19,.,CASRPQDSYGYTF,TGTGCCAGTAGGCCACAGGATTCGTATGGCTACACCTTC
.,TRBJ2-3,TRBV9,.,CASSVDEGRGTDTQYF,TGTGCCAGCAGCGTAGATGAGGGCAGGGGAACAGATACGCAGTATTTT
.,TRBJ2-7,TRBV7-3,.,CASSYSPGYEQYF,TGTGCCAGCAGCTACAGTCCAGGCTACGAGCAGTACTTC
.,TRBJ1-1,TRBV7-6,.,CASSPGHQNTEAFF,TGTGCCAGCAGCCCGGGACATCAGAACACTGAAGCTTTCTTT
.,TRBJ2-7,TRBV5-1,TRBD1,CASSEPRDRGHEQYF,TGCGCCAGCAGCGAACCTCGGGACAGGGGCCACGAGCAGTACTTC
.,TRBJ2-1,TRBV29-1,.,CSVEGTDYNEQFF,TGCAGCGTTGAAGGGACTGACTACAATGAGCAGTTCTTC
.,TRBJ1-2,TRBV4-3,.,CASSQDRGGIYGYTF,TGCGCCAGCAGCCAAGACAGGGGAGGGATCTATGGCTACACCTTC
few,TRBJ1-5,TRBV23-1,.,CASSPTRLRVYQPQHF,TGCGCCAGCAGTCCTACCCGACTCAGGGTTTACCAGCCCCAGCATTTT
.,TRBJ1-3,TRBV19,.,CASSIGSRGSGNTIYF,TGTGCCAGTAGTATAGGATCCCGGGGATCTGGAAACACCATATATTTT
.,TRBJ2-6,TRBV4-3,.,CASSQGTGNSGANVLTF,TGCGCCAGCAGCCAAGGGACGGGAAACTCTGGGGCCAACGTCCTGACTTTC
.,TRBJ2-7,TRBV29-1,TRBD1,CSVGTGPSYEQYF,TGCAGCGTGGGGACAGGTCCCTCCTACGAGCAGTACTTC
once,TRBJ1-5,TRBV5-8,TRBD1,CASSLEGTGGEGQPQHF,TGTGCCAGCAGCTTGGAGGGGACAGGGGGCGAAGGTCAGCCCCAGCATTTT
.,TRBJ2-7,TRBV7-3,TRBD1,CASSSGGIGSYEQYF,TGTGCCAGCAGCTCAGGGGGCATCGGGTCCTACGAGCAGTACTTC
.,TRBJ1-2,TRBV7-9,.,CASSLGAGSGHGYTF,TGTGCCAGCAGCTTAGGTGCGGGGTCGGGCCATGGCTACACCTTC
once,TRBJ1-4,TRBV4-3,.,CASSQDSYRNEKLFF,TGCGCCAGCAGCCAAGACTCTTATAGAAATGAAAAACTGTTTTTT
.,TRBJ1-3,TRBV25-1,.,CASSEWGGAGSSGNTIYF,TGTGCCAGCAGTGAATGGGGGGGGGCAGGTTCGTCTGGAAACACCATATATTTT
.,TRBJ2-7,TRBV15,.,CATSRGEEELGSEQYF,TGTGCCACCAGCAGAGGTGAGGAGGAGCTGGGAAGCGAGCAGTACTTC
few,TRBJ1-3,TRBV7-6,.,CASSLGTPGMAGNTIYF,TGTGCCAGCAGCTTAGGAACCCCAGGGATGGCTGGAAACACCATATATTTT
few,TRBJ2-2,TRBV7-2,TRBD1,CASSPRTGSNTGELFF,TGTGCCAGCAGCCCTCGGACAGGGTCGAACACCGGGGAGCTGTTTTTT
.,TRBJ2-2,TRBV25-1,TRBD1,CASSDGNRGPNTGELFF,TGTGCCAGCAGTGACGGCAACAGGGGCCCTAACACCGGGGAGCTGTTTTTT
.,TRBJ2-1,TRBV13,TRBD2,CASSLQGRVAGVGEQFF,TGTGCCAGCAGCTTACAGGGGAGGGTAGCGGGGGTCGGGGAGCAGTTCTTC
.,TRBJ2-1,TRBV4-1,.,CASSPTRDMSSYNEQFF,TGCGCCAGCAGCCCAACCCGGGACATGAGCTCCTACAATGAGCAGTTCTTC
.,TRBJ2-3,TRBV7-9,TRBD1,CASSLSDRVPTDTQYF,TGTGCCAGCAGCTTATCGGACAGGGTGCCCACAGATACGCAGTATTTT
.,TRBJ1-1,TRBV11-2,.,CASGFNRGEAFF,TGTGCCAGCGGATTTAACCGGGGTGAAGCTTTCTTT
.,TRBJ2-3,TRBV7-9,.,CSSSLATGTRTDTQYF,TGTTCCAGCAGCTTAGCGACGGGAACTCGCACAGATACGCAGTATTTT
few,TRBJ1-4,TRBV7-2,.,CASSTTGGDRKLFF,TGTGCCAGCAGCACGACAGGAGGAGATCGGAAACTGTTTTTT
.,TRBJ1-4,TRBV6-5,.,CASSYSGAATNEKLFF,TGTGCCAGCAGTTACTCAGGGGCCGCAACTAATGAAAAACTGTTTTTT
.,TRBJ2-7,TRBV19,TRBD1,CASSTGTGGSEQYF,TGTGCCAGTAGCACCGGGACAGGGGGCTCCGAGCAGTACTTC